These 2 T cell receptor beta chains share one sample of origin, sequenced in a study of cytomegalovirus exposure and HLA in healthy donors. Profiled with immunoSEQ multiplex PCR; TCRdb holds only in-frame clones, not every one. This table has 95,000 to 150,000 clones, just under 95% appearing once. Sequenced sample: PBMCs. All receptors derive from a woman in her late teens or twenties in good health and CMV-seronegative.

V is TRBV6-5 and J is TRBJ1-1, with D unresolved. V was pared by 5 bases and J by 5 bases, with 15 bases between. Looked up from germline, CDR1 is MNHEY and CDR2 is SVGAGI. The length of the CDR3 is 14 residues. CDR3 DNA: TGTGCCAGCAGTCCCATGCGTACTGGTACTGAAGCTTTCTTT. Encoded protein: CASSPMRTGTEAFF.

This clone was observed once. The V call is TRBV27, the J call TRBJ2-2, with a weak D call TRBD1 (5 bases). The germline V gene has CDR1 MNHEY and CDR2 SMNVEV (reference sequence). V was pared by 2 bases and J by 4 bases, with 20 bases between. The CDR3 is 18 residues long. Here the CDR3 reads CASSLELSRQGPTGELFF. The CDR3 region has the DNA TGTGCCAGCAGTTTAGAGTTGAGTCGGCAGGGTCCCACCGGGGAGCTGTTTTTT.